This T cell receptor beta chain was retrieved from a study of CD4 T cells in relation to SARS-CoV-2 and coronaviruses. Study-level findings and limits: Monoreactive clones expanded significantly more to SARS-CoV-2 than crossreactive clones did.

Unexposed donor CD4+ T cells date from about 2011-2018, before the COVID-19 pandemic. The cells were cultured for approximately 10 days before CD4+ T cells were isolated. Cells permitting, SARS-CoV-2 S/N and four cold-coronavirus spikes were tested on unexposed-donor CD4+ T cells. On days 3 and 7, cultures got half fresh IL-2 medium. Data came from immunoSEQ multiplex PCR; TCRdb stores just in-frame clones and leaves some out. The profile shows roughly 10,000 clones, around 68% of them singletons. The V gene's germline CDR1 is SGHTA and CDR2 FQGNSA. V shed 6 bases, J shed 4 bases, and the junction held 6 bases outside the gene matches. The CDR3 length is 14 residues. Notes on this clone: Its antigen remains unknown.

Material for sequencing was CD4+ T cells from PBMCs, cultured in vitro. The sequence derives from a human donor in good health. This chain connects TRBV7-2 to TRBJ1-2; 9 bases align to TRBD1. The CDR3 DNA follows: TGTGCCAGCAGACCGGGGACAGGGCTCTATGGCTACACCTTC. It translates to CASRPGTGLYGYTF.